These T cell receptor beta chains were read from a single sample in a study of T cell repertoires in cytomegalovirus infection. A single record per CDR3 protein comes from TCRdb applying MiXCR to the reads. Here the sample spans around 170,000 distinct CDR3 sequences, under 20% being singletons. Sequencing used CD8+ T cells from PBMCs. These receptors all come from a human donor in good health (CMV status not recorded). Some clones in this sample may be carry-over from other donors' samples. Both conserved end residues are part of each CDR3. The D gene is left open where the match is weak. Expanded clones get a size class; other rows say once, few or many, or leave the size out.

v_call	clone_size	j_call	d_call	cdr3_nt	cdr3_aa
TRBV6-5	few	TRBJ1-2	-	TGTGCCAGTAGTTACGGGCCAGCGAACTATGGCTACACCTTC	CASSYGPANYGYTF
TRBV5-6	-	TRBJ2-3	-	TGTGCCAGCAGCAACGTCGTTTCCGGGGATTTCACAGATACGCAGTATTTT	CASSNVVSGDFTDTQYF
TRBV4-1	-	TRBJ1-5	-	TGCGCCAGCAGCCAAGATTCAGCTTATAGCAATCAGCCCCAGCATTTT	CASSQDSAYSNQPQHF
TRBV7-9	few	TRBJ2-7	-	TGTGCCAGCAGTTTTGCTGGGGCCTACGAGCAGTACTTC	CASSFAGAYEQYF
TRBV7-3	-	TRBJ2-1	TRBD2	TGTGCCAGCAGCAAGTCATTGGGACTAGCGGGAGTTGATGAGCAGTTCTTC	CASSKSLGLAGVDEQFF
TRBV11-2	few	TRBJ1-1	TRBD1	TGTGCCAGCAGCGGACAGGGTTGGATTGAAGCTTTCTTT	CASSGQGWIEAFF
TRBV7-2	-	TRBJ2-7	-	TGTGCCAGCAGCTTAGGGGACTCCTACAAATTGTACTTC	CASSLGDSYKLYF
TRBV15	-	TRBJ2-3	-	TGTGCCACTTCGGACAGAATCACAGATACGCAGTATTTT	CATSDRITDTQYF
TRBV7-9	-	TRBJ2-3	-	TGTGCCAGCAGCTTAACATCGGAGGATACGCAGTATTTT	CASSLTSEDTQYF
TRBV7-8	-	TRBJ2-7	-	TGTGCCAGCGAGGGGCATTCCTACGAGCAGTACTTC	CASEGHSYEQYF
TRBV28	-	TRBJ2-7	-	TGTGCCAGCAGTTTCTACGGGGGCGGCGAGCAGTACTTC	CASSFYGGGEQYF
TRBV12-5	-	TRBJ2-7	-	TGTGCTAGTGGCCTAGGAGCCGAGCAGTACTTC	CASGLGAEQYF
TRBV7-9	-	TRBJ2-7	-	TGTGCCAGCAGCTTTCGGCTAGCGTACGAGCAGTACTTC	CASSFRLAYEQYF
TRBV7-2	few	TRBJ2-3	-	TGTGCCAGCAGCTTAGTAGGTTATGGGCGGGCAGATACGCAGTATTTT	CASSLVGYGRADTQYF
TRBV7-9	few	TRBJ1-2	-	TGTGCCAGCAGCTTGTCCGCTCCTAACTATGGCTACACCTTC	CASSLSAPNYGYTF
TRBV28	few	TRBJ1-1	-	TGTGCCAGCGGGGAACGGGAAACTGAAGCTTTCTTT	CASGERETEAFF
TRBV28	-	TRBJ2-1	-	TGTGCCAGCACCTCATCCCGCAATGAGCAGTTCTTC	CASTSSRNEQFF
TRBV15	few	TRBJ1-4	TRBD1	TGTGCCACCGGGGACAGATCTAATGAAAAACTGTTTTTT	CATGDRSNEKLFF
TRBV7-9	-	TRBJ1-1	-	TGTGCCAGCAGCTTAGTCCGCGACATTCCTATGAACACTGAAGCTTTCTTT	CASSLVRDIPMNTEAFF
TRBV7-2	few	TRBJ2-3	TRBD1	TGTGCCAGCAGCTTAGGGGGCAGGGGACAGACTACAGATACGCAGTATTTT	CASSLGGRGQTTDTQYF
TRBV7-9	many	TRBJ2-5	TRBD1	TGTGCCAGCAGCGCGGACAGGGCCCAAGAGACCCAGTACTTC	CASSADRAQETQYF
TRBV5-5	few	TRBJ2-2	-	TGTGCCAGCAGTCGGACCAACTGGGACACCGGGGAGCTGTTTTTT	CASSRTNWDTGELFF
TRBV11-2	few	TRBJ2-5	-	TGTGCCAGCAGCCCCGTCCATGGCCTAGAGACCCAGTACTTC	CASSPVHGLETQYF
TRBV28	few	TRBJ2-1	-	TGTGCCAGCAGTAGATTGGCGGACAATGAGCAGTTCTTC	CASSRLADNEQFF
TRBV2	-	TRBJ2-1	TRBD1	TGTGCCTCGACAGGGAATGAGCAGTTCTTC	CASTGNEQFF
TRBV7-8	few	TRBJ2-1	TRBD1	TGTGCCAGCAGCTCTCCCGGGACAGGAATTTTCTACAATGAGCAGTTCTTC	CASSSPGTGIFYNEQFF
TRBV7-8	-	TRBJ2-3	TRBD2	TGTGCCAGCACGACTAGCGGGGCCCCTAGCACAGATACGCAGTATTTT	CASTTSGAPSTDTQYF
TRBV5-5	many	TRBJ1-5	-	TGTGCCAGCAGCTTGACACAGACTTATAGCAATCAGCCCCAGCATTTT	CASSLTQTYSNQPQHF
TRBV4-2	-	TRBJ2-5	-	TGTGCCAGCAGCCAGTCACCCCGGCAGGTCCAAGAGACCCAGTACTTC	CASSQSPRQVQETQYF
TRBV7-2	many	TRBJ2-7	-	TGTGCCAGCAGCTTTGGGGTCGGGATGTACGAGCAGTACTTC	CASSFGVGMYEQYF
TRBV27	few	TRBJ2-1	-	TGTGCCAGCAAGTCCCAAGGGATCGTCAATGAGCAGTTCTTC	CASKSQGIVNEQFF
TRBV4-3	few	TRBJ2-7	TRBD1	TGCGCCAGCAGCCATGGGGACAGGGGATCCTACGAGCAGTACTTC	CASSHGDRGSYEQYF
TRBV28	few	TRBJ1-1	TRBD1	TGTGCCAGCAGGTCTACGAGACAGGGGGTCTTT	CASRSTRQGVF
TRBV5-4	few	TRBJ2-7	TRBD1	TGTGCCATGTCACCGGGACAGGGGCCCTACGAGCAGTACTTC	CAMSPGQGPYEQYF
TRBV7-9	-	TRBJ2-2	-	TGTGCCAGCAGCTTAGCACTCGGGGAGCTGTTTTTT	CASSLALGELFF
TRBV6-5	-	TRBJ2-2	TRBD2	TGTGCCAGCCTCCCAAGCGGACTAGCGGGAAACACCGGGGAGCTGTTTTTT	CASLPSGLAGNTGELFF
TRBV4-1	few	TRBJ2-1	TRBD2	TGCGCCAGCAGCCAAGATTCACTAGCGGGGGGGCAATACAATGAGCAGTTCTTC	CASSQDSLAGGQYNEQFF
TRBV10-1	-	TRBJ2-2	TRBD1	TGCGCCAGCAGTGGGACAGGGAGCACCGGGGAGCTGTTTTTT	CASSGTGSTGELFF
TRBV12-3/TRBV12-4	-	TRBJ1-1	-	TGTGCCAGCACCATGGGGGGCAGATCTGAAGCTTTCTTT	CASTMGGRSEAFF
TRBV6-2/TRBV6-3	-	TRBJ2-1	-	TGTGCCAGCAGTTACTCGCCGGGTGAGCAGTTCTTC	CASSYSPGEQFF
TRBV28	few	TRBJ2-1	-	TGTGCCAGCAGTTCAGAAGGCAGCCCGGGCAATGAGCAGTTCTTC	CASSSEGSPGNEQFF
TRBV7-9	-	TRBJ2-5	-	TGTGCCAGCAGCGCACCACGGGGGACGGAGACCCAGTACTTC	CASSAPRGTETQYF